The clone carrying this T cell receptor (beta chain) has only a few counts. What it binds is unknown. Germline-derived CDR1 and CDR2 are KGHSH and LQKENI. This CDR3 is built from 14 residues. V lost 3 bases, J lost 3 bases, and 3 bases stayed unmatched. The use of a sample-barcoded 5' primer and a J-beta primer mix characterized a second PCR of about 6 to 12 cycles. TCRdb reanalysed the 5' RACE reads using MiXCR and keeps one entry per CDR3 protein. The repertoire holds 600,000 or so distinct CDR3 sequences, with about 30% as singletons. These data originate in a study of blood T cells in healthy people across ages. Study-wide points: In long-lived donors, naive CD4+ cell counts and diversity exceeded those of aged donors. While age rose, TCR beta diversity per million T cells dropped in a roughly linear way.

Every sample gave at least 5 micrograms of total RNA when it was extracted. The chain joins TRBV18 to TRBJ1-1; TRBD1 agrees at 8 bases. The specimen sequenced was blood. This receptor was identified in a woman older than 75 in good health. CDR3 residues: CASSPMTGDTEAFF. In DNA form, the CDR3 reads TGTGCCAGCTCACCGATGACAGGGGACACTGAAGCTTTCTTT.